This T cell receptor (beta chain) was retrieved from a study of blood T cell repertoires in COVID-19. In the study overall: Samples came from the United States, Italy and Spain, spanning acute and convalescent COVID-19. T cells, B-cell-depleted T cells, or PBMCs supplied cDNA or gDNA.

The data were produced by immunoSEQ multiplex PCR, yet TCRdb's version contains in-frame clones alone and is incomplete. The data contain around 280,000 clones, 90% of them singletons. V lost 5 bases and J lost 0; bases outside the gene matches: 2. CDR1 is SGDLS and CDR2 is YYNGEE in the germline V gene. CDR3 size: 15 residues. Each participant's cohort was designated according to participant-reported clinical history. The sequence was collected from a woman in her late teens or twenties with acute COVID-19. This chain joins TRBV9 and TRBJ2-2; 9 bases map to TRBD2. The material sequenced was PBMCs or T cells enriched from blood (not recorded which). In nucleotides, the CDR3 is TGTGCCAGCAGAGGACTAGCGCCGAACACCGGGGAGCTGTTTTTT. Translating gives CASRGLAPNTGELFF.